One sample yielded the 32 T cell receptor beta chains listed below, sequenced in a study of blood T cells in healthy people across ages. Combining a sample-barcoded 5' primer with a J-beta primer mix, a second PCR ran for roughly 7 to 12 cycles. Using its own MiXCR run on the 5' RACE reads, TCRdb lists one record per CDR3 protein. The repertoire holds approximately 600,000 distinct CDR3 sequences, with approximately 59% as singletons. Sequencing was carried out using blood. The receptors stem from a man aged 55 to 70 in good health.

This clonotype has more than one count but fewer than ten. The rearrangement uses TRBV5-1 and TRBJ2-5; 14 positions match TRBD2. Looked up from germline, CDR1 is SGHRS and CDR2 is YFSETQ. The CDR3 sequence is 18 residues long. The V and J ends lost 4 bases and 1 base, in that order; junction bases with no gene match: 9. As DNA, the CDR3 is TGCGCCAGCAGCCCAGGGACTAGCGGGGGACCCACCCAAGAGACCCAGTACTTC. It yields the protein CASSPGTSGGPTQETQYF.

This clonotype was observed a few times. This chain joins TRBV20-1 and TRBJ2-4; D possibly corresponds to TRBD2 (5 bases). The V gene lost 4 bases and the J gene lost 8 bases, with 9 bases spanning the gap. The germline gives CDR1 DFQATT, CDR2 SNEGSKA (reference sequence). The CDR3 has 11 residues. The CDR3 DNA reads TGCAGTGCTACGAAGGAGGACATTCAGTACTTC. Protein: CSATKEDIQYF.

The chain is built from TRBV9 and TRBJ2-5, with TRBD1 matching 7 bases. Trimming took 5 bases from V and 5 from J; bases not matched to a gene: 9. The CDR3 contains 14 residues. The germline gives CDR1 SGDLS, CDR2 YYNGEE. CDR3 region: CASRNDRAGETQYF. The CDR3 region has the DNA TGTGCCAGCAGGAACGACAGGGCTGGCGAGACCCAGTACTTC.

V and J are TRBV12-3 or TRBV12-4 and TRBJ2-3; the D gene could be TRBD1 or TRBD2 (6 bases each). CDR3 size: 15 residues. The V end lost 10 bases, the J end lost 1 base, and 18 bases lay between the germline ends. The CDR3 is CATRLGGWGTDTQYF. The CDR3 region has the DNA TGTGCCACCAGACTCGGGGGCTGGGGCACAGATACGCAGTATTTT.

The gene calls are TRBV20-1 and TRBJ2-3; 11 nucleotides align to TRBD2. Germline V CDR1 and CDR2: DFQATT, SNEGSKA (reference sequence). The CDR3 runs to 12 residues. CDR3 nucleotides: TGCTTAGCTGGGACTAGCGGAGATACGCAGTATTTT. It encodes CLAGTSGDTQYF.

The chain recombines TRBV10-2 with TRBJ2-3; D gene ambiguous. Germline CDR1 is WSHSY and CDR2 is SAAADI. CDR3 size: 15 residues. With 6 bases removed from V and 2 bases from J, the gap between germline ends came to 15 bases. The CDR3: CASRDVSPITDTQYF. CDR3 sequence (DNA): TGCGCCAGCAGGGACGTTAGTCCGATCACAGATACGCAGTATTTT.

The V gene is TRBV11-2, the J gene TRBJ2-7; the match to TRBD2 covers 10 bases. Germline V CDR1 and CDR2: SGHAT, FQNNGV. V was pared by 5 bases and J by 12 bases, with 10 bases of the junction left unmatched. CDR3 length equals 13 residues. The chain's CDR3 is CASSDSGGSVAYF. CDR3 DNA sequence: TGTGCCAGCAGCGATAGCGGGGGGTCTGTAGCGTACTTC.

The V and J genes are TRBV29-1 and TRBJ2-2; 9 bases are shared with TRBD1. Looked up from germline, CDR1 is SQVTM and CDR2 is ANQGSEA. The V gene end was trimmed by 7 bases and the J gene end by 2 bases; junction bases not matched to a gene: 8. The CDR3 sequence is 15 residues long. CDR3 region: CSGSTGGENTGELFF. CDR3 nucleotide sequence: TGCAGCGGGTCCACAGGGGGCGAAAACACCGGGGAGCTGTTTTTT.

The rearrangement joins TRBV28 to TRBJ1-6; D is unresolved. CDR1 and CDR2 from the germline V gene are MDHEN and SYDVKM. The germline V and J ends were trimmed by 3 bases and 9 bases, with 27 bases remaining between them. There are 19 residues in the CDR3. For the CDR3, the DNA is TGTGCCAGCAGTTTGGCCACGAGTAAGACGGCCGTGGACGTTTCACCCCTCCACTTT. It specifies CASSLATSKTAVDVSPLHF. Supplemented by reference TRBV28 and TRBJ1-6, the full variable domain reads DVKVTQSSRYLVKRTGEKVFLECVQDMDHENMFWYRQDPGLGLRLIYFSYDVKMKEKGDIPEGYSVSREKKERFSLILESASTNQTSMYLCASSLATSKTAVDVSPLHFGNGTRLTVT.

This clonotype was observed a few times. V and J are TRBV3-1 and TRBJ2-6; no clear D. V was clipped by 2 bases and J by 0 bases, with 2 bases between them. Looked up from germline, CDR1 is LGHDT and CDR2 is YNNKEL (reference sequence). The CDR3 covers 14 residues. The CDR3 is CASSQISGANVLTF. DNA of the CDR3: TGTGCCAGCAGCCAAATCTCTGGGGCCAACGTCCTGACTTTC.

The J gene is TRBJ2-3, the V gene TRBV27; D not resolved. Between the trimmed V and J ends, which lost 5 bases and 3 bases, there was a span of 18 bases. Looked up from germline, CDR1 is MNHEY and CDR2 is SMNVEV (reference sequence). There are 16 residues in the CDR3. The CDR3 sequence is CASSPYPHNPTDTQYF. The DNA of the CDR3 is TGTGCCAGCAGTCCCTACCCCCACAATCCAACAGATACGCAGTATTTT.

The rearrangement uses TRBV20-1 and TRBJ1-1; 7 positions agree with TRBD1. V lost 5 bases to trimming and J lost 0 bases; unmatched junction nucleotides: 3. The CDR3 runs 13 residues. Germline V gene data show CDR1 as DFQATT and CDR2 as SNEGSKA (reference sequence). This CDR3 reads CSAGTAMNTEAFF. As DNA, the CDR3 is TGCAGTGCTGGGACAGCAATGAACACTGAAGCTTTCTTT.

The genes are TRBV20-1 and TRBJ1-5; TRBD1 aligns across 8 bases. Germline trimming cut 4 bases from V and 3 bases from J; bases unmatched to any gene: 5. The CDR3 is made up of 14 amino acids. Germline CDR1 reads DFQATT; CDR2 reads SNEGSKA (reference sequence). In DNA form, the CDR3 reads TGCAGTGCTACCGGGACAGGTAACAATCAGCCCCAGCATTTT. It yields the protein CSATGTGNNQPQHF.

This clonotype was seen only a few times. V usage is TRBV4-1 and J usage is TRBJ2-5, with TRBD2 matching over 11 bases. Per germline, CDR1 MGHRA and CDR2 YSYEKL. J was trimmed by 1 base and V by 4 bases; bases with no gene match: 2. This CDR3 contains 15 residues. Here the CDR3 DNA reads TGCGCCAGCAGCCTGGGACTAGCGGCCCAAGAGACCCAGTACTTC. This encodes CASSLGLAAQETQYF.

The sample holds one count of this clonotype. The chain carries TRBV5-6 and TRBJ2-1; perhaps TRBD2 as D (7 bases). Germline CDR1 and CDR2: SGHDT and YYEEEE. The CDR3 contains 15 residues. Trimming shortened V by 6 bases and J by 5 bases, and 18 bases separated the two germline ends. CDR3 nucleotide sequence: TGTGCCAGCACGCAGGGGTGGCGGGGGAACAATGAGCAGTTCTTC. The encoded protein is CASTQGWRGNNEQFF.

The CDR3 region is CASSPRGGPGYEQYF. CDR3 DNA: TGTGCCAGCAGCCCCCGGGGGGGTCCTGGGTACGAGCAGTACTTC. The chain carries TRBV25-1 and TRBJ2-7; TRBD2 matches at 8 bases. From germline, CDR1 is MGHDK and CDR2 SYGVNS. V trimming: 6 bases; J trimming: 4 bases; junction bases outside the gene matches: 11. The CDR3 consists of 15 residues.

The rearrangement joins TRBV5-6 to TRBJ2-7; D may be TRBD1 (6 bases). The tail of the sequence fits TRBJ2-5 better, so the J call may be wrong. The CDR3 covers 15 residues. The germline gives CDR1 SGHDT, CDR2 YYEEEE. The CDR3 nucleotides read TGTGCCAGCAGCTTTCTGGGGGCGAATGGGGAGACCCAGTACTTC. Its protein is CASSFLGANGETQYF.

The V and J genes are TRBV29-1 and TRBJ1-4; D is unresolved. Trimming removed 5 bases from V and 8 bases from J, with 9 bases in between. The CDR3 contains 11 residues. The germline gives CDR1 SQVTM, CDR2 ANQGSEA. This CDR3 is CSVSRQEKLFF. The CDR3 coding sequence is TGCAGCGTTAGTCGGCAGGAAAAACTGTTTTTT.

V is TRBV15 and J is TRBJ1-2, with 9 bases identical to TRBD1. CDR1 LNHNV and CDR2 YYDKDF come from the germline V gene (reference sequence). Unmatched junction bases numbered 13, after V lost 0 bases and J lost 5 bases. The length of the CDR3 is 18 residues. CDR3 nucleotides: TGTGCCACCAGCAGAGATGGGACAGGGTTTGATCGGGGATATGGCTACACCTTC. Translated: CATSRDGTGFDRGYGYTF.

The rearrangement links TRBV2 to TRBJ1-2; 7 bases agree with TRBD1. The CDR3 covers 13 residues. V trimming: 6 bases; J trimming: 4 bases; junction bases outside the gene matches: 5. CDR1 and CDR2 (germline): SNHLY, FYNNEI. The CDR3 DNA sequence: TGTGCCAGCAGGATACAGGGGATCTATGGCTACACCTTC. Translating it yields CASRIQGIYGYTF.

This chain links TRBV5-1 with TRBJ2-5; 8 bases line up with TRBD1. The J call is uncertain, as TRBJ2-7 better fits the DNA end. The germline V gene has CDR1 SGHRS and CDR2 YFSETQ. The CDR3 has 15 amino acids. DNA of the CDR3: TGCGCCAGCAGCTTGAAAGAACAGGGGGTCTCCGAGCAGTACTTC. Its translation: CASSLKEQGVSEQYF.

The rearrangement links TRBV20-1 to TRBJ1-2; TRBD1 matches at 9 bases. Germline assignment: CDR1 DFQATT and CDR2 SNEGSKA (reference sequence). The CDR3 length is 10 residues. The CDR3 region is CSCRDRDFTF. Written as DNA, the CDR3 is TGCAGCTGTAGGGACAGGGACTTCACCTTC.

V is TRBV21-1 and J is TRBJ1-2. TRBV21-1 is noted as a pseudogene. The CDR3 sequence is 14 residues long. CDR3 DNA: TGTGCCAGCATCGGTCGTCGGCCAAGCTATGGCTACACCTTC. It yields the protein CASIGRRPSYGYTF.

The chain recombines TRBV21-1 with TRBJ2-4; TRBD1 is the table's D call, not checked against the DNA. The J call may be mistaken, given a closer DNA end match to TRBJ2-7. TRBV21-1 counts as a pseudogene. This CDR3 is built from 16 residues. The CDR3 DNA follows: TGTGCCAGCAGCGGTGACAGTCGTCCGAGACCCTACGAGCAGTACTTC. This encodes CASSGDSRPRPYEQYF.

This clonotype occurred a few times. One junction end disagrees with the germline gene, perhaps due to a read error. The chain recombines TRBV12-3 or TRBV12-4 with TRBJ2-3, with D maybe TRBD2 (5 bases). The CDR3 has 14 amino acids. The CDR3 sequence: CASSFRGSADMQYF. CDR3 nucleotides: TGTGCCAGCAGTTTCAGAGGGAGCGCAGATATGCAGTATTTT.

The chain uses TRBV7-7 and TRBJ2-1; D unresolved. This CDR3 has 15 residues. CDR1 and CDR2 from the germline V gene are SSHAT and FNYEAQ (reference sequence). Between the trimmed V and J ends, which lost 1 base and 6 bases, there was a span of 13 bases. The CDR3 DNA sequence: TGTGCCAGCAGCTTAGGCACCCGCGGTAGCAATGAGCAGTTCTTC. Translation: CASSLGTRGSNEQFF.

In its sample, this clonotype was seen a few times. One base away lies a much larger clone, so this may be a sequencing read error. The J gene is TRBJ2-4, the V gene TRBV7-2, with TRBD2 matching over 7 bases. V was clipped by 1 base and J by 13 bases; unmatched bases: 19. Germline loops: CDR1 SGHTA, CDR2 FQGNSA. There are 17 residues in the CDR3. The CDR3 region has the DNA TGTGCCAGCAGCTTAGTGAGCGGGACCGCGCCTTACAATGAGCAGTACTTC. Translation gives CASSLVSGTAPYNEQYF.

As DNA, the CDR3 is TGTGCCAGCAGCCAATGGGGACTAGCGGATCAAGAGACCCAGTACTTC. Protein product: CASSQWGLADQETQYF. The rearrangement links TRBV3-1 to TRBJ2-5; TRBD2 matches 11 bases. From germline, CDR1 is LGHDT and CDR2 YNNKEL (reference sequence). The CDR3 runs 16 residues. V trimming: 2 bases; J trimming: 2 bases; junction bases outside the gene matches: 4.

V usage is TRBV5-1 and J usage is TRBJ1-1, with D perhaps TRBD1 (5 bases). The CDR3 has 14 amino acids. Trimming pared 4 bases from V and 1 base from J, leaving 11 bases between. CDR1 and CDR2 from the germline V gene are SGHRS and YFSETQ. For the CDR3, the DNA is TGCGCCAGCAGCCAGGGACGGGAGAACACTGAAGCTTTCTTT. Translation gives CASSQGRENTEAFF.

The gene calls are TRBV20-1 and TRBJ2-1; 9 bases agree with TRBD1. Germline lookup yields CDR1 DFQATT and CDR2 SNEGSKA (reference sequence). After removal of 3 bases from V and 3 bases from J, the junction contained 6 bases not matched to a gene. There are 15 residues in the CDR3. CDR3 nucleotide sequence: TGCAGTGCTAGGGACAGGGGATGGGGCTACAATGAGCAGTTCTTC. Its protein is CSARDRGWGYNEQFF.

The gene calls are TRBV13 and TRBJ2-5, with 12 bases identical to TRBD2. Germline assignment: CDR1 PRHDT and CDR2 FYEKMQ (reference sequence). The CDR3 sequence is 17 residues long. With V trimmed by 3 bases and J by 2 bases, 7 bases remained unmatched. CDR3 sequence: CASSLGWTSGDQETQYF. The CDR3 nucleotides are TGTGCCAGCAGCTTGGGGTGGACTAGCGGGGATCAAGAGACCCAGTACTTC.

This chain links TRBV7-2 with TRBJ2-1; 11 bases map to TRBD2. The CDR3 spans 16 residues. After removal of 3 bases from V and 4 bases from J, the junction contained 5 bases not matched to a gene. From germline, CDR1 is SGHTA and CDR2 FQGNSA. CDR3 region: CASSFWLAGGYNEQFF. DNA of the CDR3: TGTGCCAGCAGCTTCTGGCTAGCGGGGGGTTACAATGAGCAGTTCTTC.